This T cell receptor (beta chain) derives from a study of blood T cell repertoires in COVID-19. Study summary: T cells, B-cell-depleted T cells, or PBMCs supplied cDNA or gDNA.

Seattle patients were enrolled while actively infected and followed longitudinally. The germline gives CDR1 LNHDA, CDR2 SQIVND (reference sequence). The CDR3 is 17 amino acids. Germline trimming cut 4 bases from V and 5 bases from J; bases unmatched to any gene: 13. Data came from immunoSEQ multiplex PCR; TCRdb stores just in-frame clones and leaves some out. The profile shows 50,000 to 65,000 clones, 72% of them singletons. The genes are TRBV19 and TRBJ2-2; 7 positions match TRBD1. Source material: peripheral blood. This clonotype was sampled from a woman between 65 and 79 years old with COVID-19, enrolled during active disease. Written as DNA, the CDR3 is TGTGCCAGTAGTAGGGACCGGGACAGCAAGGGGACCGGGGAGCTGTTTTTT. Protein: CASSRDRDSKGTGELFF.